The entry below gives a single T cell receptor (beta chain) sequence along with its context. The sample comes from a study of control samples from healthy donors and cancer patients. This CDR3 is 17 amino acids long. Germline assignment: CDR1 KGHDR and CDR2 SFDVKD. V dropped 0 bases and J dropped 8; count of bases not matched to a gene: 9. TCRdb's copy holds only in-frame clones and misses some; the assay was immunoSEQ multiplex PCR. The data contain more than 100,000 clones, approximately 90% of them seen just once; the ten biggest clones take up approximately 3.5%. The clonotype comes from a middle-aged man in good health. The sequenced sample was blood. The chain links TRBV24-1 to TRBJ2-3; 11 positions agree with TRBD2. This CDR3 reads CATSDLGPSGGLGTQYF. The CDR3 DNA reads TGTGCCACCAGTGATTTGGGGCCTAGCGGGGGGTTGGGTACGCAGTATTTT.